This T cell receptor beta chain was found in a study of T cells after posttransplantation cyclophosphamide (dated by TCRdb to about 2016). Background for the entire study: T cell repertoire reconstitution was tracked by TRB sequencing after myeloablative bone marrow transplantation in which posttransplantation cyclophosphamide was used as GVHD prophylaxis. In 3 patients, up to roughly 3 additional blood samples taken between 2 and 5.2 years after transplant also underwent TRB sequencing, as did pretransplant blood from several patients. Because TRA and TRB clonality were tightly correlated in fewer than ten samples, subsequent TCR analyses were focused on TRB only. Public TRB sequences were compared against a database of over 3,000 sequences linked to responses to pathogens, tumor antigens, self-antigens and alloantigens. Blood from all 35 or so PTCy patients with 1-year posttransplant specimens was subjected to TRB sequencing. Samples from a few dozen PTCy-treated patients and 15 to 20 related bone marrow donors of those patients were subjected to antigen receptor sequencing. Points the paper makes about the study in general: The TRB repertoires of T cells infiltrating skin or GI tract showed only limited overlap with the TRB repertoires of T cells in blood. Across 35 to 45 patients, TRB clonality was highly associated with recipient CMV seropositivity and CMV reactivation, and diversity in PTCy patients was similar to diversity in CNI/methotrexate controls. At 1-2 months, donor-recipient similarity was low but rose over the first year, and the later blood repertoires were often dominated by donor CD8+ memory clones.

Peripheral blood samples were provided by related bone marrow donors on the day of marrow donation. Mononuclear cells from peripheral blood and bone marrow were separated by Ficoll-Hypaque density centrifugation and then cryopreserved. Note on this clone: What antigen it recognizes has not been identified. No base quality values were provided; no much bigger clone lies one nucleotide off.

TRB sequencing used genomic DNA with the immunoSEQ assay at survey resolution or the hsTCRB kit. Turning to the authors' computational methods: The immunoSEQ software handled initial read processing, and the LymphoSeq R package was used for repertoire analyses. Clonality was computed as 1 minus normalized Shannon entropy, and a Gini coefficient was also calculated for each TRB dataset. To infer phenotypes in unsorted samples, TRB sequences from sorted subsets of the recipient or donor were mapped onto unsorted samples from the same recipient. Entries here come from immuneACCESS through TCRdb and include only in-frame sequences with V and J called. Some clones fail to appear in such tables; in the studies checked, an unresolved V gene covers under half of the shortfall, and the cause of the remainder is unknown. Clone size and the V and J calls come from that table; the DNA yielded D and trimming. Recorded for this sample are about 52,000 clones; approximately 94% of them occurred a single time. Jointly, the top ten make up 2.5% to 3% of the sample.

This receptor was taken from a woman between 25 and 40 years old in good health and a related stem cell transplant donor. The sample comprised PBMCs.

CDR3 sequence: CASSSGLAGGVDTQYF. The sequence in DNA is TGTGCCAGCAGCTCGGGACTAGCGGGGGGGGTAGATACGCAGTATTTT. The chain is encoded by TRBV11-3 joined to TRBJ2-3, with 16 bases aligning to TRBD2. Germline trimming amounts to 4 bases on V and 5 bases on J, with 3 as the count of junction bases outside the gene matches. Via the germline V gene, CDR1 is SGHNT and CDR2 YENEEA. The CDR3 runs 16 residues from the cysteine to the phenylalanine. Just the 48-base CDR3 DNA is kept, in frame starting at base 1.